The 15 T cell receptor beta chains in this list originate from one sample, sequenced in a study of blood T cells in healthy people across ages. A J-beta primer mix and a sample-barcoded 5' primer were used in a second PCR of about 7 to 12 cycles. TCRdb re-derived calls from the 5' RACE reads in MiXCR, one entry per CDR3 protein. The table includes around 1,000,000 distinct CDR3 sequences, roughly 24% detected once. This sample was shared with a second study, whose subject was T cells of mothers and their children.

The sample taken for sequencing was blood. These receptors all come from a girl between 2 and 10 years old in good health.

The chain has TRBV6-1 and TRBJ2-1; 9 positions match TRBD1. The DNA end lines up better with TRBJ2-7; the J call may be wrong. Germline CDR1 MNHNS, CDR2 SASEGT. The CDR3 totals 13 residues. This chain's CDR3 is CATRRTGAYEQYF. The CDR3 bases are TGTGCCACAAGGAGGACAGGGGCCTACGAGCAGTACTTC.

The V call is TRBV20-1, the J call TRBJ1-5; D ambiguous. V lost 6 bases and J 3 bases, leaving 15 bases between the germline ends. CDR3 length equals 14 residues. Germline CDR1 reads DFQATT; CDR2 reads SNEGSKA (reference sequence). Written as DNA, the CDR3 is TGCAGTGCAACGAACTCGGGAGTCAATCAGCCCCAGCATTTT. Translated: CSATNSGVNQPQHF.

The chain is built from TRBV6-1 and TRBJ2-3, with D hard to call. V was clipped by 6 bases and J by 1 base, with 8 bases between them. The germline V gene encodes CDR1 MNHNS and CDR2 SASEGT. The CDR3 is 13 residues long. Written as DNA, the CDR3 is TGTGCCAGCAGAATACCAGGCACAGATACGCAGTATTTT. Its translation is CASRIPGTDTQYF.

The chain carries TRBV7-2 and TRBJ2-3; 7 positions match TRBD1. The CDR3 contains 16 residues. The germline V gene encodes CDR1 SGHTA and CDR2 FQGNSA. J gave up 2 bases and V 5 bases, and 10 bases lay outside the gene matches. CDR3 sequence (DNA): TGTGCCAGCAGCATGACCGTGACAGGGCTCACAGATACGCAGTATTTT. The encoded protein is CASSMTVTGLTDTQYF.

The chain has TRBV6-1 and TRBJ2-4, with TRBD1 matching 8 bases. V shed 1 base and J 8 bases; nucleotides not matched to a gene: 4. The germline V gene encodes CDR1 MNHNS and CDR2 SASEGT. CDR3 length equals 14 residues. This chain's CDR3 is CASSEVDREDIQYF. The CDR3 nucleotides are TGTGCCAGCAGTGAAGTGGACAGGGAGGACATTCAGTACTTC.

In this sample, this clonotype turned up a few times. The chain has TRBV12-3 or TRBV12-4 and TRBJ2-1; a possible D gene is TRBD1 (6 bases). The CDR3 is made up of 14 amino acids. Deletions cut 1 base from V and 8 bases from J, with 12 bases between. The CDR3 spells CASSLGGRGDEQFF. The CDR3 DNA follows: TGTGCCAGCAGTTTAGGGGGGCGAGGAGATGAGCAGTTCTTC.

The chain carries TRBV6-6 and TRBJ2-7; D uncertain. Deletions cut 0 bases from V and 6 bases from J, with 6 bases between. Germline CDR1 and CDR2: MNHNY and SVGAGI (reference sequence). There are 12 residues in the CDR3. The CDR3 loop reads CASSYSTAEQYF. CDR3 nucleotides: TGTGCCAGCAGTTACTCGACCGCCGAGCAGTACTTC.

V is TRBV14 and J is TRBJ2-5, with a weak D call TRBD2 (6 bases). Gene TRBJ2-1 matches the end of the DNA better, so the J call may be wrong. The CDR3 is 16 amino acids. CDR1 and CDR2 from the germline V gene are SGHDN and FVKESK. CDR3 sequence (DNA): TGTGCCAGCAGCCAAGATCGGGGGACCCTAATCAATGAGCAGTTCTTC. Its protein product is CASSQDRGTLINEQFF.

The V and J genes are TRBV20-1 and TRBJ2-1, with 10 bases matching TRBD1. The germline gives CDR1 DFQATT, CDR2 SNEGSKA (reference sequence). There are 17 residues in the CDR3. V shed 3 bases, J shed 5 bases, and the junction held 13 bases outside the gene matches. CDR3 sequence reads: CSARIAGGQGDNNEQFF. The CDR3 DNA sequence: TGCAGTGCTAGGATCGCAGGTGGACAGGGGGATAACAATGAGCAGTTCTTC.

The chain combines TRBV6-1 with TRBJ1-1; D gene ambiguous. The CDR3 is 13 amino acids. Per the germline V gene, CDR1 is MNHNS and CDR2 is SASEGT. Trimming pared 3 bases from V and 4 bases from J, leaving 9 bases between. CDR3 bases: TGTGCCAGCAGTGAGTATTGGGGCACTGAAGCTTTCTTT. Residues: CASSEYWGTEAFF.

The chain uses TRBV13 and TRBJ2-5; TRBD2 matches 10 bases. The DNA end is a closer match to TRBJ2-1, so the J assignment may be wrong. From germline, CDR1 is PRHDT and CDR2 FYEKMQ (reference sequence). This CDR3 is built from 14 residues. CDR3 amino acids: CASSFWTSGPEQFF. The CDR3 nucleotides are TGTGCCAGCAGCTTTTGGACTAGCGGTCCCGAGCAGTTCTTC.

The genes are TRBV7-2 and TRBJ2-5; D is unresolved. Trimming took off 4 bases at V and 1 base at J, with 22 bases between the two ends. The CDR3 sequence is 18 residues long. The V gene's germline CDR1 is SGHTA and CDR2 FQGNSA. The CDR3: CASSSPADTEFIQETQYF. The CDR3, as DNA: TGTGCCAGCAGCTCACCGGCCGACACGGAGTTTATCCAAGAGACCCAGTACTTC.

The J gene is TRBJ2-5, the V gene TRBV2; 9 bases match TRBD2. The end of the DNA fits TRBJ2-1 better, so the J call may be wrong. The CDR3 is made up of 14 amino acids. CDR1 and CDR2 (germline): SNHLY, FYNNEI. CDR3 protein: CASIIAGAWNEQFF. CDR3 bases: TGTGCCAGCATTATAGCGGGAGCATGGAATGAGCAGTTCTTC.

This rearrangement joins TRBV2 to TRBJ2-7; 7 positions match TRBD1. CDR3 size: 14 residues. Trimming cost V 5 bases and J 6 bases; bases outside gene matches: 10. Germline lookup yields CDR1 SNHLY and CDR2 FYNNEI. The CDR3: CASSPETGRSEQYF. CDR3 coding DNA: TGTGCCAGCAGTCCCGAGACAGGGAGAAGCGAGCAGTACTTC.

The chain is built from TRBV7-2 and TRBJ2-3, with 8 bases fitting TRBD1. The ends lost 3 bases at V and 5 bases at J; junction bases unmatched: 4. The germline CDR1 and CDR2 sequences are SGHTA and FQGNSA. The CDR3 runs to 14 residues. The CDR3 reads CASSLQGAEDTQYF. CDR3 nucleotide sequence: TGTGCCAGCAGCTTGCAGGGGGCAGAAGATACGCAGTATTTT.